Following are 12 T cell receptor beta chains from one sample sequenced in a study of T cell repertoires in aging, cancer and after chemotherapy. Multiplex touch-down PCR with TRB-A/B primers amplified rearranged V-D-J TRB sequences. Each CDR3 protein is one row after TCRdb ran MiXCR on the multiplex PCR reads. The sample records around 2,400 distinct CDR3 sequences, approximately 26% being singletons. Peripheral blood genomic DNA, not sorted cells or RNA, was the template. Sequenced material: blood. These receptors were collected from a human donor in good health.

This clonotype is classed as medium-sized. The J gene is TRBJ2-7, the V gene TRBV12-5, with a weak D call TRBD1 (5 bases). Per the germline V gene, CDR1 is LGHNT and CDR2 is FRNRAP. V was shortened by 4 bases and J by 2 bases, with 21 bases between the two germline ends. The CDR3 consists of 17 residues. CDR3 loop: CASGYGGSGRATYEQYF. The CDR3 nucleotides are TGTGCTAGTGGTTATGGCGGTTCGGGCAGGGCCACCTACGAGCAGTACTTC.

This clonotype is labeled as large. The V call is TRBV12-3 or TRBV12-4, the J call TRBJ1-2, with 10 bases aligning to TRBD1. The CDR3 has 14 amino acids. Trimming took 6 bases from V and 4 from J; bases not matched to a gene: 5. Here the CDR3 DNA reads TGTGCCAGCAGCCCGGGACAGGGGATCTATGGCTACACCTTC. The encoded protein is CASSPGQGIYGYTF.

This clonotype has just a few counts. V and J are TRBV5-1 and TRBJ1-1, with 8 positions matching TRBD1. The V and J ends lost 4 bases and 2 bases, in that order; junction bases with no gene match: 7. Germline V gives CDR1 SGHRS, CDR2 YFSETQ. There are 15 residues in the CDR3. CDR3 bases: TGCGCCAGCAGCATCGCAGGGGGCAGTAACACTGAAGCTTTCTTT. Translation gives CASSIAGGSNTEAFF.

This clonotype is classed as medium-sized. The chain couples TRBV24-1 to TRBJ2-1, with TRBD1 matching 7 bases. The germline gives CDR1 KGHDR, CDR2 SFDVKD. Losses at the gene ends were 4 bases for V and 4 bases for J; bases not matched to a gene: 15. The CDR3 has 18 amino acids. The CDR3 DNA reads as TGTGCCACCAGTGACGTCCTCACCGGGACAGAAATTTACAATGAGCAGTTCTTC. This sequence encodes CATSDVLTGTEIYNEQFF.

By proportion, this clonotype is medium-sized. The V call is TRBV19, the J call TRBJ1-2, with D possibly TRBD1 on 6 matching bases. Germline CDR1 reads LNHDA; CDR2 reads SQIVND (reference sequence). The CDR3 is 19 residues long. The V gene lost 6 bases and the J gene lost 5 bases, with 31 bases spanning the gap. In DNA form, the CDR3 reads TGTGCCAGTAGCGGAGTATGGGGGGCGAGGGTAAAGGTTGGTTATGGCTACACCTTC. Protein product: CASSGVWGARVKVGYGYTF.

For the CDR3, the DNA is TGCAGTGCTCAAGTCCCGGGACACAATCAGCCCCAGCATTTT. Protein: CSAQVPGHNQPQHF. The V call is TRBV20-1, the J call TRBJ1-5; weak D call: TRBD1 (6 bases). Germline V gives CDR1 DFQATT, CDR2 SNEGSKA (reference sequence). V lost 5 bases to trimming and J lost 3 bases, with 14 bases between them. The CDR3 covers 14 residues.

CDR3: CASSLVGDLHNEKLFF. The CDR3 DNA reads as TGCGCCAGCAGCTTGGTCGGTGACCTCCATAATGAAAAACTGTTTTTT. The chain links TRBV5-1 to TRBJ1-4, with D unclear. The CDR3 sequence is 16 residues long. Germline V gene data show CDR1 as SGHRS and CDR2 as YFSETQ. V was cut by 0 bases and J by 4 bases, with 13 bases left in between.

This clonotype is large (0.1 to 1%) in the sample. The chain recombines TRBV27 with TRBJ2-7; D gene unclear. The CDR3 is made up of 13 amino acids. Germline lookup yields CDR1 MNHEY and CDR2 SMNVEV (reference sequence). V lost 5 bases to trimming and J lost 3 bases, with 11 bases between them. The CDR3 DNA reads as TGTGCCAGCAGTCCCTCTCGACACTACGAGCAGTACTTC. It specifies CASSPSRHYEQYF.

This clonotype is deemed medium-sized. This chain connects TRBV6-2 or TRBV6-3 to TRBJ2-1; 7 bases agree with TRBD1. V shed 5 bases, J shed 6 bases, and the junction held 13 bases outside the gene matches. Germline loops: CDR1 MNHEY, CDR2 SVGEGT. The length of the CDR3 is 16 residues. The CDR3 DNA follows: TGTGCCAGCAGTCTCCGAGGGGGCCTTTCTGTCAATGAGCAGTTCTTC. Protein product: CASSLRGGLSVNEQFF.

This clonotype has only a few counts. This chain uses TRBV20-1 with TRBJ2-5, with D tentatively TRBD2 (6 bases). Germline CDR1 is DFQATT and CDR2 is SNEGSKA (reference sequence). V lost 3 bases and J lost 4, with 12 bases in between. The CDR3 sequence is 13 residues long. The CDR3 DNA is TGCAGTGCTAGCCCACTAGCAAGAGAGACCCAGTACTTC. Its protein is CSASPLARETQYF.

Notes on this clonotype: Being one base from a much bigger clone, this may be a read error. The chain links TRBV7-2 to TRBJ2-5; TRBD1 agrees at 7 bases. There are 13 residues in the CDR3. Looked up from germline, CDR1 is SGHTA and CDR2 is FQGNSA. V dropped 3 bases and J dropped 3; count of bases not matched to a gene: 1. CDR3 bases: TGTGCCAGCAGCTTGGGACAGAAAGAGACCCAGTACTTC. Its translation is CASSLGQKETQYF. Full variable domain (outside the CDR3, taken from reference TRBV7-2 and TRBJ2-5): GAGVSQSPSNKVTEKGKDVELRCDPISGHTALYWYRQSLGQGLEFLIYFQGNSAPDKSGLPSDRFSAERTGGSVSTLTIQRTQQEDSAVYLCASSLGQKETQYFGPGTRLLVL.

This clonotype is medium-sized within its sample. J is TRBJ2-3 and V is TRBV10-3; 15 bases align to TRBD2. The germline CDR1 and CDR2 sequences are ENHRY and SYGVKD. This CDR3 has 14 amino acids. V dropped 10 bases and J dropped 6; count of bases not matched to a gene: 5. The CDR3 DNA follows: TGTGCCACTCGGACTAGCGGGGGGGGGGATACGCAGTATTTT. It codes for CATRTSGGGDTQYF.